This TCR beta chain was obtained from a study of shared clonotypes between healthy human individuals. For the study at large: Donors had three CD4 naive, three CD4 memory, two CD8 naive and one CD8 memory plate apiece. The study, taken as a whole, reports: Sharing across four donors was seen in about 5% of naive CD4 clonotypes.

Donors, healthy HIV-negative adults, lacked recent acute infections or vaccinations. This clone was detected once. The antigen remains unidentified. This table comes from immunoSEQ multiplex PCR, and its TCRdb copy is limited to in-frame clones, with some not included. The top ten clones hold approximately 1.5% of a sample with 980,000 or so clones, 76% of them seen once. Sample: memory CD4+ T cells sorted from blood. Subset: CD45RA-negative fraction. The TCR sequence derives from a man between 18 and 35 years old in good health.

CDR3 amino acids: CASRYTDTQYF. The CDR3, as DNA: TGTGCCAGCAGGTACACAGATACGCAGTATTTT. The chain employs TRBV6-5 and TRBJ2-3, with D uncertain. Deletions cut 6 bases from V and 2 bases from J, with 3 bases between. This CDR3 is 11 amino acids long. Germline CDR1 is MNHEY and CDR2 is SVGAGI.